This entry concerns a single T cell receptor (beta chain). This sample is part of a study of identical twins' blood T cells. Germline CDR1 reads LNHDA; CDR2 reads SQIVND (reference sequence). Trimming left V 3 bases short and J 2 bases short, with 14 bases between. This CDR3 spans 16 amino acids. In TCRdb, the 5' RACE reads were re-called with MiXCR into one record per CDR3 protein. This table holds 350,000 to 450,000 distinct CDR3 sequences, under 30% found once. The material sequenced was PBMCs. The receptor's source is a woman between 18 and 55 years old in good health. The chain carries TRBV19 and TRBJ1-5, with a possible D match to TRBD1 (6 bases). The CDR3 nucleotides are TGTGCCAGTAGTATGGCGCAGGGGATTGGCAATCAGCCCCAGCATTTT. Amino acids: CASSMAQGIGNQPQHF.